A single sample is the source of the 32 T cell receptor beta chains below, sequenced in a study of cytomegalovirus exposure and HLA in healthy donors. Primers included in the PCR were 60 Vbeta and 13 Jbeta primers. Data came from immunoSEQ multiplex PCR; TCRdb stores just in-frame clones and leaves some out. The data contain 95,000 to 150,000 clones, roughly 80% of them seen just once; the ten biggest clones take up around 2.7%. Sequencing used PBMCs. These receptors all come from a woman aged 40 to 55 in good health and CMV-seropositive.

About this clone: The same CDR3 arises from other DNA sequences in this sample as well. V gene TRBV30 combines with J gene TRBJ2-5; D is undetermined. Matching the DNA end better, TRBJ2-7 makes the J call doubtful. Germline values: CDR1 GTSNPN, CDR2 SVGIG (reference sequence). There are 11 residues in the CDR3. The CDR3 nucleotides are TGTGCCTGGAGTGTCCTCAACGAGCAGTACTTC. It is translated as CAWSVLNEQYF.

This clone was counted a single time. V usage is TRBV14 and J usage is TRBJ1-1; D is uncertain. There are 13 residues in the CDR3. The V end lost 4 bases, the J end lost 0 bases, and 6 bases lay between the germline ends. CDR1 and CDR2 from the germline V gene are SGHDN and FVKESK. CDR3 bases: TGTGCCAGCAGCCCGAGGATGAACACTGAAGCTTTCTTT. This translates into CASSPRMNTEAFF.

The chain combines TRBV12-5 with TRBJ1-2; tentative D call: TRBD1 (5 bases). CDR1 is LGHNT and CDR2 is FRNRAP in the germline V gene. Deletions cut 6 bases from V and 1 base from J, with 9 bases between. The CDR3 extends over 13 amino acids. This CDR3 reads CASGTAGNYGYTF. The DNA for the CDR3 is TGTGCTAGTGGGACAGCCGGTAACTATGGCTACACCTTC.

The chain joins TRBV29-1 to TRBJ2-5, with 9 bases matching TRBD2. The closer fit of TRBJ2-7 to the DNA end suggests the J call may be wrong. The germline V gene has CDR1 SQVTM and CDR2 ANQGSEA. The CDR3 extends over 13 amino acids. The CDR3 is CSAGLANTYEQYF. In DNA, the CDR3 is TGCAGCGCCGGACTAGCGAATACATACGAGCAGTACTTC.

This clone has just a few counts. V and J are TRBV6-5 and TRBJ1-6; the match to TRBD1 covers 7 bases. The CDR3 totals 14 residues. The germline V gene has CDR1 MNHEY and CDR2 SVGAGI. J gave up 9 bases and V 8 bases, and 10 bases lay outside the gene matches. CDR3 amino acids: CASGAGTVGSPLHF. The CDR3 nucleotides are TGTGCCAGCGGTGCGGGGACAGTTGGTTCACCCCTCCACTTT.

As concerns this clone: Distinct nucleotide sequences in the sample also encode this CDR3. V and J are TRBV7-8 and TRBJ1-6, with 7 bases matching TRBD1. Germline CDR1 reads SGHVS; CDR2 reads FQNEAQ. J gave up 7 bases and V 5 bases, and 5 bases lay outside the gene matches. The CDR3 contains 14 residues. The CDR3 region is CASSRGQANSPLHF. CDR3 nucleotides: TGTGCCAGCAGCAGAGGACAGGCGAATTCACCCCTCCACTTT.

V and J are TRBV21-1 and TRBJ1-4; TRBD1 is taken as the D call from the table, unchecked against the DNA. TRBV21-1 is flagged as a pseudogene. There are 17 residues in the CDR3. CDR3 nucleotide sequence: TGTGCCAGCAGCAAAGGGGGGTGGGACAGCGGAAATGAAAAACTGTTTTTT. Translated: CASSKGGWDSGNEKLFF.

The chain carries TRBV7-9 and TRBJ2-5, with 7 bases lining up with TRBD2. After removal of 5 bases from V and 5 bases from J, the junction contained 11 bases not matched to a gene. The CDR3 is made up of 15 amino acids. The germline CDR1 and CDR2 sequences are SEHNR and FQNEAQ (reference sequence). The CDR3 sequence: CASSRSGRGTETQYF. The CDR3 DNA reads as TGTGCCAGCAGCCGCTCTGGGAGGGGCACGGAGACCCAGTACTTC.

The chain couples TRBV15 to TRBJ2-3; no clear D gene. Germline lookup yields CDR1 LNHNV and CDR2 YYDKDF (reference sequence). This CDR3 spans 14 amino acids. Trimming took 0 bases from V and 5 from J, leaving 9 bases between them. The chain's CDR3 is CATSRDLTEDTQYF. In nucleotides, the CDR3 is TGTGCCACCAGCAGAGATCTAACTGAAGATACGCAGTATTTT. Based on the CDR3 plus reference TRBV15 and TRBJ2-3, the full variable domain is DAMVIQNPRYQVTQFGKPVTLSCSQTLNHNVMYWYQQKSSQAPKLLFHYYDKDFNNEADTPDNFQSRRPNTSFCFLDIRSPGLGDTAMYLCATSRDLTEDTQYFGPGTRLTVL.

This rearrangement joins TRBV7-2 to TRBJ1-4, with a weak D call TRBD1 (6 bases). The CDR3 extends over 17 amino acids. Deletions cut 0 bases from V and 5 bases from J, with 16 bases between. Looked up from germline, CDR1 is SGHTA and CDR2 is FQGNSA. CDR3 nucleotide sequence: TGTGCCAGCAGCTTAGCGCGGCAGGGGCTACGAAATGAAAAACTGTTTTTT. Translated: CASSLARQGLRNEKLFF. Filled out from reference TRBV7-2 and TRBJ1-4, the complete variable domain reads GAGVSQSPSNKVTEKGKDVELRCDPISGHTALYWYRQSLGQGLEFLIYFQGNSAPDKSGLPSDRFSAERTGGSVSTLTIQRTQQEDSAVYLCASSLARQGLRNEKLFFGSGTQLSVL.

This clone has only a few counts. The CDR3: CASSQRSEAFF. The CDR3 bases are TGCGCCAGCAGCCAGAGGAGTGAAGCTTTCTTT. The chain carries TRBV4-1 and TRBJ1-1; D remains unclear. Germline CDR1 is MGHRA and CDR2 is YSYEKL. Trimming left V 3 bases short and J 7 bases short, with 6 bases between. The CDR3 runs to 11 residues.

This chain connects TRBV5-1 to TRBJ2-5; 15 positions match TRBD2. The CDR3 has 16 residues. The germline V gene encodes CDR1 SGHRS and CDR2 YFSETQ. V lost 0 bases and J lost 5; bases outside the gene matches: 2. CDR3: CASSLGTSGGAETQYF. In DNA form, the CDR3 reads TGCGCCAGCAGCTTGGGGACTAGCGGGGGGGCCGAGACCCAGTACTTC.

This chain joins TRBV6-5 and TRBJ1-2, with 9 positions matching TRBD1. V gave up 6 bases and J gave up 7 bases; unmatched junction bases: 9. CDR3 length equals 14 residues. Germline V gene lookup returns CDR1 MNHEY and CDR2 SVGAGI. Here the CDR3 reads CASRPPGQGSGYTF. DNA for the CDR3: TGTGCCAGCAGACCTCCCGGACAGGGGTCTGGCTACACCTTC.

The rearrangement links TRBV5-1 to TRBJ2-4, with 8 bases that match TRBD1. Trimming cost V 2 bases and J 1 base; bases outside gene matches: 8. This CDR3 has 17 residues. Germline V gene lookup returns CDR1 SGHRS and CDR2 YFSETQ. In DNA form, the CDR3 reads TGCGCCAGCAGCTTCACTTGGACAGGGAGCGCCAAAAACATTCAGTACTTC. Its protein is CASSFTWTGSAKNIQYF.

DNA for the CDR3: TGTGCCAGCAGTGACGTGGGGGCCCGTCGGGCCTATGGCTACACCTTC. This translates into CASSDVGARRAYGYTF. This rearrangement joins TRBV2 to TRBJ1-2; D is possibly TRBD1 (6 bases). V lost 3 bases and J 4 bases, leaving 18 bases between the germline ends. Germline V gene data show CDR1 as SNHLY and CDR2 as FYNNEI. The CDR3 loop spans 16 amino acids. Supplemented by reference TRBV2 and TRBJ1-2, the full variable domain reads EPEVTQTPSHQVTQMGQEVILRCVPISNHLYFYWYRQILGQKVEFLVSFYNNEISEKSEIFDDQFSVERPDGSNFTLKIRSTKLEDSAMYFCASSDVGARRAYGYTFGSGTRLTVV.

The chain is built from TRBV2 and TRBJ1-5, with D tentatively TRBD1 (5 bases). This CDR3 region has 14 residues. The V end was cut by 2 bases, the J end by 1 base, with 6 bases between. Germline V gene lookup returns CDR1 SNHLY and CDR2 FYNNEI. The CDR3 reads CASSEQGSNQPQHF. For the CDR3, the DNA is TGTGCCAGCAGTGAACAGGGAAGCAATCAGCCCCAGCATTTT.

The chain uses TRBV5-1 and TRBJ2-7; D may be TRBD2 (5 bases). Deletions cut 1 base from V and 3 bases from J, with 8 bases between. This CDR3 has 13 amino acids. Germline CDR1 and CDR2: SGHRS and YFSETQ. The CDR3 bases are TGCGCCAGCAGCTTGATCGGAGGCTACGAGCAGTACTTC. It yields the protein CASSLIGGYEQYF.

This clone appeared a single time. The rearrangement joins TRBV5-6 to TRBJ1-6, with 8 positions matching TRBD1. Germline V CDR1 and CDR2: SGHDT, YYEEEE. The CDR3 extends over 15 amino acids. Trimming cost V 4 bases and J 3 bases; bases outside gene matches: 3. Written as DNA, the CDR3 is TGTGCCAGCAGCCTGGGGACAGGCTATAATTCACCCCTCCACTTT. Protein sequence: CASSLGTGYNSPLHF.

The rearrangement uses TRBV14 and TRBJ2-1; D gene uncertain. Germline CDR1 is SGHDN and CDR2 is FVKESK. V was trimmed by 1 base and J by 7 bases, leaving 14 bases between them. The CDR3 runs to 15 residues. CDR3 nucleotide sequence: TGTGCCAGCAGCCAAGTTCGGTCTCTGATGAATGAGCAGTTCTTC. Translating it yields CASSQVRSLMNEQFF.

The V gene is TRBV10-1, the J gene TRBJ1-6; a weak D match, TRBD1 (6 bases). The CDR3 extends over 13 amino acids. The V end was cut by 3 bases, the J end by 10 bases, with 10 bases between. CDR1 and CDR2 (germline): WNHNN, SYGVQD (reference sequence). Here the CDR3 reads CASSDRGRSPLHF. DNA for the CDR3: TGCGCCAGCAGTGACAGGGGAAGATCACCCCTCCACTTT.

This clone was found a few times. The J gene is TRBJ1-1, the V gene TRBV5-1, with D possibly TRBD1 on 5 matching bases. The CDR3 has 15 amino acids. Germline values: CDR1 SGHRS, CDR2 YFSETQ. V lost 4 bases to trimming and J lost 4 bases, with 17 bases between them. The CDR3 nucleotides are TGCGCCAGCAGCCCCTCCCTGGCGGGGGGCACTGAAGCTTTCTTT. Amino acid sequence: CASSPSLAGGTEAFF.

The V gene is TRBV27, the J gene TRBJ2-1; 11 bases agree with TRBD2. Germline V gene sequence: CDR1 MNHEY, CDR2 SMNVEV (reference sequence). This CDR3 is built from 18 residues. J was trimmed by 3 bases and V by 3 bases; bases with no gene match: 10. For the CDR3, the DNA is TGTGCCAGCAGTTTTTATAGCGGGGGGGTTACACGCTACAATGAGCAGTTCTTC. Amino acid sequence: CASSFYSGGVTRYNEQFF.

The chain uses TRBV16 and TRBJ2-5, with D possibly TRBD2 on 5 matching bases. V lost 2 bases to trimming and J lost 2 bases, with 15 bases between them. The CDR3 runs 16 residues. Germline V gene data show CDR1 as KGHSY and CDR2 as FQNENV. CDR3 protein: CASSQGEGGLQETQYF. In nucleotides, the CDR3 is TGTGCCAGCAGCCAAGGAGAAGGAGGTCTGCAAGAGACCCAGTACTTC.

The chain has TRBV10-3 and TRBJ2-7, with D possibly matching TRBD1 (6 bases). Germline-derived CDR1 and CDR2 are ENHRY and SYGVKD. CDR3 size: 15 residues. V lost 0 bases and J lost 6, with 15 bases in between. CDR3 nucleotides: TGTGCCATCAGTGAGTCGAAAGGGGGAGTTGGCGAGCAGTACTTC. It translates to CAISESKGGVGEQYF.

This chain's CDR3 is CASGLGDINYGYTF. The CDR3 bases are TGTGCTAGTGGTTTGGGGGACATCAACTATGGCTACACCTTC. This chain joins TRBV12-5 and TRBJ1-2, with TRBD1 as a possible D gene (6 bases). The CDR3 consists of 14 residues. CDR1 is LGHNT and CDR2 is FRNRAP in the germline V gene. The ends were cut back, 1 base at V and 2 bases at J, with 8 bases in the middle.

The rearrangement joins TRBV10-3 to TRBJ2-7, with TRBD2 matching 8 bases. The CDR3 is 13 amino acids. Trimming removed 11 bases from V and 2 bases from J; junction bases left unmatched: 8. Germline loops: CDR1 ENHRY, CDR2 SYGVKD. CDR3 amino acids: CAAKTSATYEQYF. The CDR3 DNA reads TGTGCCGCGAAGACTAGCGCTACCTACGAGCAGTACTTC.

The chain has TRBV15 and TRBJ1-2, with TRBD1 matching 10 bases. Germline CDR1 and CDR2: LNHNV and YYDKDF (reference sequence). The junction had 7 bases not matched to a gene; V was cut back by 0 bases and J by 6 bases. The CDR3 is 16 amino acids. CDR3 sequence: CATSRDLRQGANGYTF. The CDR3 bases are TGTGCCACCAGCAGAGATCTGCGACAGGGGGCTAATGGCTACACCTTC.

The chain uses TRBV7-9 and TRBJ1-4; 7 nucleotides align to TRBD1. V was pared by 5 bases and J by 2 bases, with 8 bases of the junction left unmatched. The CDR3 length is 16 residues. CDR1 is SEHNR, CDR2 FQNEAQ, per germline (reference sequence). The DNA of the CDR3 is TGTGCCAGCAGCGACCGGACAGGCCTCACTAATGAAAAACTGTTTTTT. Translating it yields CASSDRTGLTNEKLFF.

A single count supports this clone. The V call is TRBV5-6, the J call TRBJ1-2, with 10 bases aligning to TRBD1. Trimming removed 4 bases from V and 6 bases from J; junction bases left unmatched: 9. Germline-derived CDR1 and CDR2 are SGHDT and YYEEEE. This CDR3 spans 15 amino acids. The CDR3 DNA reads TGTGCCAGCAGCGTACCGGGACAGGGGAGAGATGGCTACACCTTC. Translating it yields CASSVPGQGRDGYTF.

A remark on this clone: The same CDR3 arises from other DNA sequences in this sample as well. The V call is TRBV7-2, the J call TRBJ1-3; 7 bases map to TRBD1. This CDR3 comprises 15 residues. The V and J ends lost 5 bases and 3 bases, in that order; junction bases with no gene match: 7. Germline CDR1 reads SGHTA; CDR2 reads FQGNSA. The CDR3 bases are TGTGCCAGCAGCCTGCGACAGGGTAGTGGAAACACCATATATTTT. Its protein is CASSLRQGSGNTIYF.

This clone was observed a single time. The chain couples TRBV11-2 to TRBJ1-6; TRBD1 matches 9 bases. This CDR3 region has 15 residues. The J segment lost 9 bases and the V segment lost 2 bases, leaving 5 bases of the junction unmatched. Germline V gene data show CDR1 as SGHAT and CDR2 as FQNNGV. CDR3 nucleotide sequence: TGTGCCAGCAGCTTACTACAGGGGGCTGGTTCACCCCTCCACTTT. Residues: CASSLLQGAGSPLHF.

The rearrangement uses TRBV29-1 and TRBJ1-1; 8 bases agree with TRBD1. Germline CDR1 reads SQVTM; CDR2 reads ANQGSEA. The CDR3 is 14 residues long. The trim removed 3 bases at V and 5 bases at J, leaving 8 bases unmatched. The CDR3 region has the DNA TGCAGCGTTGAGGTGGACAGGGTGAGAACTGAAGCTTTCTTT. It is translated as CSVEVDRVRTEAFF. Full variable domain (missing parts from reference TRBV29-1 and TRBJ1-1): SAVISQKPSRDICQRGTSLTIQCQVDSQVTMMFWYRQQPGQSLTLIATANQGSEATYESGFVIDKFPISRPNLTFSTLTVSNMSPEDSSIYLCSVEVDRVRTEAFFGQGTRLTVV.